The next 32 T cell receptor beta chains were all read from a single sample in a study of cytomegalovirus exposure and HLA in healthy donors. It was with 60 Vbeta and 13 Jbeta primers that the PCR ran. Some clones are missing from TCRdb's copy, which holds only in-frame ones; the method was immunoSEQ multiplex PCR. The table lists some 110,000 clones, around 10% of them singletons. Source material: PBMCs. Receptors were obtained from a young man in good health and CMV-seronegative.

CDR3 DNA: TGTGCCAGCTCACCCCAGGGAGGCGTGGGGGAGCAGTACTTC. Protein product: CASSPQGGVGEQYF. J is TRBJ2-7 and V is TRBV18, with D perhaps TRBD2 (6 bases). Germline CDR1 is KGHSH and CDR2 is LQKENI. Deletions cut 3 bases from V and 7 bases from J, with 16 bases between. The CDR3 loop spans 14 amino acids.

The chain uses TRBV6-1 and TRBJ2-7, with D tentatively TRBD1 (5 bases). This CDR3 is built from 13 residues. Germline-derived CDR1 and CDR2 are MNHNS and SASEGT. Trimming removed 2 bases at V and 6 bases at J, with 11 bases between. The CDR3 loop is CASSEQGRGEQYF. CDR3 sequence (DNA): TGTGCCAGCAGTGAACAGGGTAGGGGCGAGCAGTACTTC.

This clone was counted a few times. The rearrangement links TRBV4-1 to TRBJ1-2; TRBD1 matches 10 bases. CDR1 and CDR2 (germline): MGHRA, YSYEKL. With V trimmed by 1 base and J by 5 bases, 4 bases remained unmatched. The CDR3 extends over 15 amino acids. CDR3 DNA: TGCGCCAGCAGCCAAGCGCCGGGACAGGGGTATGGCTACACCTTC. This gives the protein CASSQAPGQGYGYTF.

This chain uses TRBV9 with TRBJ2-1; TRBD2 matches at 10 bases. The trim removed 5 bases at V and 4 bases at J, leaving 3 bases unmatched. This CDR3 region has 14 residues. Germline V gene lookup returns CDR1 SGDLS and CDR2 YYNGEE. The CDR3 region has the DNA TGTGCCAGCAGTGGGACTAGCGCATACAATGAGCAGTTCTTC. This gives the protein CASSGTSAYNEQFF.

V is TRBV11-2 and J is TRBJ2-7; D is possibly TRBD1 (6 bases). Looked up from germline, CDR1 is SGHAT and CDR2 is FQNNGV. V shed 5 bases and J shed 12 bases, with 14 bases lying between them. The CDR3 runs 11 residues. The CDR3 nucleotides read TGTGCCAGCAGCCTAGGGGGAGAGATGTACTTC. Encoded protein: CASSLGGEMYF.

This clone was seen more than once but under ten times. The rearrangement links TRBV25-1 to TRBJ2-7, with TRBD1 identical over 7 bases. The CDR3 length is 14 residues. The V gene end was trimmed by 4 bases and the J gene end by 2 bases; junction bases not matched to a gene: 5. CDR1 is MGHDK and CDR2 is SYGVNS in the germline V gene. The CDR3 coding sequence is TGTGCCAGCAGTGTAGAGCAGGGGGCCTACGAGCAGTACTTC. Its protein is CASSVEQGAYEQYF.

This clone was seen a few times. The rearrangement links TRBV12-5 to TRBJ1-2; no clear D gene. CDR1 is LGHNT and CDR2 is FRNRAP in the germline V gene. V lost 0 bases and J lost 1, with 6 bases in between. This CDR3 comprises 14 residues. The CDR3 loop reads CASGLVGGNYGYTF. The DNA of the CDR3 is TGTGCTAGTGGTTTGGTAGGCGGTAACTATGGCTACACCTTC.

About this clone itself: The same CDR3 also results from other DNA sequences found in this sample. The genes are TRBV27 and TRBJ1-5; D gene unclear. This CDR3 contains 13 residues. Looked up from germline, CDR1 is MNHEY and CDR2 is SMNVEV (reference sequence). The V end was cut by 2 bases, the J end by 1 base, with 3 bases between. This chain's CDR3 is CASSLESNQPQHF. CDR3 sequence (DNA): TGTGCCAGCAGTTTAGAGAGCAATCAGCCCCAGCATTTT.

The chain couples TRBV5-1 to TRBJ2-5; 8 bases map to TRBD1. The J call is uncertain, as TRBJ2-7 better fits the DNA end. Germline V lookup: CDR1 SGHRS, CDR2 YFSETQ. The CDR3 consists of 15 residues. CDR3 in amino acids: CASSPRTGSSYEQYF. Here the CDR3 DNA reads TGCGCCAGCAGCCCCCGGACAGGGAGCTCCTACGAGCAGTACTTC.

This clone was seen more than once but under ten times. V usage is TRBV18 and J usage is TRBJ2-4, with 9 bases aligning to TRBD1. J gave up 3 bases and V 6 bases, and 15 bases lay outside the gene matches. The CDR3 covers 18 residues. CDR1 and CDR2 from the germline V gene are KGHSH and LQKENI. CDR3 nucleotides: TGTGCCAGCTCCCCCACCCCAGGACAGGGGATGGGCAAAAACATTCAGTACTTC. Its translation: CASSPTPGQGMGKNIQYF.

The J gene is TRBJ2-2, the V gene TRBV10-1, with D tentatively TRBD2 (6 bases). Trimming took 4 bases from V and 4 from J, leaving 16 bases between them. In germline, CDR1 is WNHNN, CDR2 SYGVQD (reference sequence). The CDR3 is made up of 16 amino acids. The CDR3 spells CASSGRQGGSTGELFF. For the CDR3, the DNA is TGCGCCAGCAGTGGTAGGCAGGGAGGATCCACCGGGGAGCTGTTTTTT.

This clone was seen more than once but under ten times. This CDR3 reads CACPPRELDTEAFF. CDR3 nucleotides: TGTGCCTGCCCTCCCAGGGAATTAGACACTGAAGCTTTCTTT. The J gene is TRBJ1-1, the V gene TRBV30; D is perhaps TRBD1 (5 bases). The V and J ends lost 6 bases and 3 bases respectively, with 17 bases between them. CDR3 length equals 14 residues. Germline CDR1 reads GTSNPN; CDR2 reads SVGIG (reference sequence).

This clone was detected a few times. The chain uses TRBV19 and TRBJ2-5; 10 bases fit TRBD2. The V gene end was trimmed by 3 bases and the J gene end by 11 bases; junction bases not matched to a gene: 12. The CDR3 totals 15 residues. The V gene's germline CDR1 is LNHDA and CDR2 SQIVND (reference sequence). This CDR3 reads CASSMPLAGAREQYF. The CDR3 region has the DNA TGTGCCAGTAGTATGCCGCTAGCGGGAGCGAGGGAGCAGTACTTC.

Only a few counts were recorded for this clone. V and J are TRBV19 and TRBJ2-7; 10 bases map to TRBD1. The trim removed 8 bases at V and 7 bases at J, leaving 8 bases unmatched. The CDR3 is 13 amino acids. The germline CDR1 and CDR2 sequences are LNHDA and SQIVND (reference sequence). The CDR3 is CASSGTGEQEQYF. The CDR3 coding sequence is TGTGCCAGTTCGGGGACAGGGGAGCAAGAGCAGTACTTC.

V is TRBV2 and J is TRBJ2-7; 9 bases align to TRBD2. Trimming at V came to 2 bases and at J to 7 bases, leaving 9 bases not matched to a gene. The CDR3 is 15 residues long. Germline CDR1 SNHLY, CDR2 FYNNEI. The CDR3 DNA follows: TGTGCCAGCAGTGAATTTCCGCGGGAGGGTCGGGAGCAGTACTTC. Amino acids: CASSEFPREGREQYF.

CDR3 DNA: TGTGCCAGCAGTCCGAGCCCTTATAGCAATCAGCCCCAGCATTTT. Translated: CASSPSPYSNQPQHF. This rearrangement joins TRBV2 to TRBJ1-5; no definite D call. V lost 5 bases and J 0 bases, leaving 11 bases between the germline ends. The CDR3 spans 15 residues. Germline CDR1 is SNHLY and CDR2 is FYNNEI.

This clone was found a few times. The chain links TRBV19 to TRBJ1-2; weak D call: TRBD1 (5 bases). The CDR3 extends over 16 amino acids. Trimming left V 7 bases short and J 0 bases short, with 18 bases between. The germline gives CDR1 LNHDA, CDR2 SQIVND (reference sequence). CDR3 nucleotides: TGTGCCAGTAATGGAGACAGATACCCAACTAACTATGGCTACACCTTC. Its translation is CASNGDRYPTNYGYTF.

The V gene is TRBV27, the J gene TRBJ1-1; a possible D gene is TRBD1 (6 bases). Germline loops: CDR1 MNHEY, CDR2 SMNVEV (reference sequence). The CDR3 contains 13 residues. Trimming left V 6 bases short and J 5 bases short, with 13 bases between. The CDR3, as DNA: TGTGCCAGCAGAGCCGGGACATATACTGAAGCTTTCTTT. Residues: CASRAGTYTEAFF.

In its sample, this clone was seen a few times. The chain carries TRBV28 and TRBJ1-4; 9 bases align to TRBD1. The germline V gene encodes CDR1 MDHEN and CDR2 SYDVKM. The CDR3 is 16 residues long. Germline trimming cut 5 bases from V and 8 bases from J; bases unmatched to any gene: 12. DNA for the CDR3: TGTGCCAGCAGTCCACAAACCGGGACAGGGCTGGAAAAACTGTTTTTT. Translation gives CASSPQTGTGLEKLFF.

V is TRBV6-5 and J is TRBJ1-1, with D maybe TRBD1 (5 bases). The V gene lost 5 bases and the J gene lost 6 bases, with 16 bases spanning the gap. CDR1 is MNHEY and CDR2 is SVGAGI in the germline V gene. This CDR3 is 14 amino acids long. CDR3 DNA sequence: TGTGCCAGCAGTAGAGGCAGGGATTGGGCTGAAGCTTTCTTT. Amino acids: CASSRGRDWAEAFF.

The table lists this clone with a few counts. The chain uses TRBV11-3 and TRBJ1-5; 7 bases are shared with TRBD1. This CDR3 is built from 15 residues. The trim removed 4 bases at V and 3 bases at J, leaving 6 bases unmatched. Germline-derived CDR1 and CDR2 are SGHNT and YENEEA. The CDR3 is CASSSRDRLNQPQHF. The CDR3 DNA sequence: TGTGCCAGCAGCTCCCGGGACAGACTCAATCAGCCCCAGCATTTT.

This clone appeared a few times. The gene calls are TRBV27 and TRBJ1-2; 9 nucleotides line up with TRBD1. With V trimmed by 7 bases and J by 4 bases, 10 bases remained unmatched. Germline CDR1 and CDR2: MNHEY and SMNVEV (reference sequence). This CDR3 spans 15 amino acids. The CDR3: CASTPTGTGTYGYTF. In DNA form, the CDR3 reads TGTGCCAGCACACCTACCGGGACAGGGACCTATGGCTACACCTTC.

The CDR3 coding sequence is TGTGCCAGCAGTTTAGGGGACAATAATTCACCCCTCCACTTT. Protein: CASSLGDNNSPLHF. J is TRBJ1-6 and V is TRBV28, with a weak D call TRBD1 (6 bases). CDR3 length: 14 amino acids. V lost 2 bases to trimming and J lost 5 bases, with 7 bases between them. CDR1 is MDHEN, CDR2 SYDVKM, per germline. Drawing the rest from reference TRBV28 and TRBJ1-6, the complete variable domain is DVKVTQSSRYLVKRTGEKVFLECVQDMDHENMFWYRQDPGLGLRLIYFSYDVKMKEKGDIPEGYSVSREKKERFSLILESASTNQTSMYLCASSLGDNNSPLHFGNGTRLTVT.

This clone appeared a few times. The V call is TRBV27, the J call TRBJ2-7, with TRBD1 matching 12 bases. This CDR3 spans 14 amino acids. With V trimmed by 6 bases and J by 5 bases, 5 bases remained unmatched. Germline V gives CDR1 MNHEY, CDR2 SMNVEV (reference sequence). Here the CDR3 reads CASRRDRGRDEQYF. The CDR3 DNA is TGTGCCAGCAGACGGGACAGGGGGCGCGACGAGCAGTACTTC.

This clone was seen more than once but under ten times. J is TRBJ1-5 and V is TRBV30; 8 positions agree with TRBD1. CDR1 GTSNPN and CDR2 SVGIG come from the germline V gene (reference sequence). The ends lost 4 bases at V and 2 bases at J; junction bases unmatched: 4. The CDR3 has 14 amino acids. In DNA form, the CDR3 reads TGTGCCTGGACGACAGGGGAGGGCAATCAGCCCCAGCATTTT. Translated, it gives CAWTTGEGNQPQHF.

This clone came up many times. V is TRBV11-3 and J is TRBJ2-1; no definite D call. V gave up 3 bases and J gave up 7 bases, with 13 bases separating them. Germline-derived CDR1 and CDR2 are SGHNT and YENEEA. The CDR3 is 14 amino acids. DNA for the CDR3: TGTGCCAGCAGCTTTGTATCCGGAGTGAATGAGCAGTTCTTC. This codes for CASSFVSGVNEQFF.

The chain is built from TRBV4-3 and TRBJ2-1; 7 bases fit TRBD2. There are 16 residues in the CDR3. Germline V CDR1 and CDR2: LGHNA, YSLEER. The junction had 9 bases not matched to a gene; V was cut back by 0 bases and J by 7 bases. The CDR3 sequence is CASSQDRIAGGNEQFF. The CDR3 DNA reads TGCGCCAGCAGCCAAGATAGAATAGCGGGCGGTAATGAGCAGTTCTTC.

This clone was counted between two and nine times. CDR3: CASSYRGQLAYNEQFF. In nucleotides, the CDR3 is TGTGCCAGCAGTTACCGAGGACAGCTCGCCTACAATGAGCAGTTCTTC. The chain links TRBV6-5 to TRBJ2-1; D is perhaps TRBD1 (6 bases). Germline assignment: CDR1 MNHEY and CDR2 SVGAGI. Trimming cost V 2 bases and J 2 bases, with 13 bases left between them. CDR3 length equals 16 residues.

The V and J genes are TRBV2 and TRBJ1-2; D is possibly TRBD1 (5 bases). The CDR3 runs 14 residues. Looked up from germline, CDR1 is SNHLY and CDR2 is FYNNEI. Trimming left V 3 bases short and J 1 base short, with 9 bases between. In DNA, the CDR3 is TGTGCCAGCAGTGATGGACAAATTAACTATGGCTACACCTTC. It is translated as CASSDGQINYGYTF.

This clone was picked up a small number of times. The chain joins TRBV6-5 to TRBJ2-7; TRBD1 matches 8 bases. V trimming: 2 bases; J trimming: 5 bases; junction bases outside the gene matches: 5. CDR1 is MNHEY, CDR2 SVGAGI, per germline. The CDR3 is 14 residues long. The CDR3 is CASSYGTGLDEQYF. DNA for the CDR3: TGTGCCAGCAGTTACGGGACAGGCCTTGACGAGCAGTACTTC.

This clone was found a few times. The V and J genes are TRBV12-5 and TRBJ1-2; 8 nucleotides align to TRBD1. With 4 bases clipped from V and 4 bases from J, the junction kept 2 bases outside the gene matches. From germline, CDR1 is LGHNT and CDR2 FRNRAP. This CDR3 has 13 residues. CDR3 amino acids: CASGWTGSYGYTF. The CDR3 nucleotides read TGTGCTAGTGGTTGGACAGGGAGCTATGGCTACACCTTC.

This clone showed up just a few times. The rearrangement links TRBV2 to TRBJ2-4; perhaps TRBD2 as D (5 bases). The CDR3 contains 16 residues. CDR1 and CDR2 (germline): SNHLY, FYNNEI. Deletions cut 3 bases from V and 0 bases from J, with 12 bases between. The chain's CDR3 is CASSESRGLAKNIQYF. DNA for the CDR3: TGTGCCAGCAGTGAGTCGAGAGGGCTAGCCAAAAACATTCAGTACTTC.